The 26 T cell receptor beta chains presented below share a single source sample, sequenced in a study of Ad26.COV2.S vaccination and SARS-CoV-2 variants. Documented treatment: roughly 20 received Ad26.COV2.S at low or high dose, single or two shots; about five received placebo; per-sample allocation not given. Following the first vaccine or placebo injection, samples were taken on day 63. This table comes from immunoSEQ multiplex PCR, and its TCRdb copy is limited to in-frame clones, with some not included. The sample lists roughly 400,000 clones, 80% to 95% occurring once. Here the sequenced sample was peripheral blood, taken in a trial of Ad26.COV2.S vaccine versus placebo. These receptors were obtained from a person between 18 and 59 years old who received the Ad26.COV2.S COVID-19 vaccine or a placebo.

The J gene is TRBJ2-5, the V gene TRBV6-1; tentative D call: TRBD1 (7 bases). CDR1 is MNHNS and CDR2 is SASEGT in the germline V gene. CDR3 length equals 18 residues. V was clipped by 4 bases and J by 0 bases, with 21 bases between them. CDR3: CASSGGTDDNPYQETQYF. The CDR3 nucleotides read TGTGCCAGCAGTGGCGGGACAGATGATAATCCGTACCAAGAGACCCAGTACTTC.

The chain couples TRBV3-1 (or the pseudogene TRBV3-2) to TRBJ1-3, with unresolved D. The CDR3 extends over 15 amino acids. Germline CDR1 and CDR2: LGHDT and YNNKEL (reference sequence). V lost 4 bases, J lost 1 base, and 11 bases lay in between. CDR3 sequence (DNA): TGTGCCAGCAGCCGGCAGGCAGGTTCTGGAAACACCATATATTTT. Translating it yields CASSRQAGSGNTIYF.

The CDR3: CASSQAGNPGLAGGSYEQYF. CDR3 nucleotides: TGTGCCAGCAGCCAAGCAGGGAATCCGGGACTAGCGGGAGGATCGTACGAGCAGTACTTC. V is TRBV14 and J is TRBJ2-7, with 15 positions matching TRBD2. The CDR3 totals 20 residues. J gave up 4 bases and V 1 base, and 14 bases lay outside the gene matches. CDR1 is SGHDN, CDR2 FVKESK, per germline.

The chain employs TRBV27 and TRBJ1-6; 7 bases are shared with TRBD1. The V gene's germline CDR1 is MNHEY and CDR2 SMNVEV (reference sequence). CDR3 length: 16 residues. V lost 6 bases and J lost 1; bases outside the gene matches: 6. The CDR3 DNA reads TGTGCCAGCAGCCGCCGGGACAGTTCCTATAATTCACCCCTCCACTTT. Translated: CASSRRDSSYNSPLHF.

There are a few counts of this clone. The chain uses TRBV19 and TRBJ1-1; a possible D gene is TRBD1 (6 bases). V lost 3 bases and J 3 bases, leaving 14 bases between the germline ends. The V gene's germline CDR1 is LNHDA and CDR2 SQIVND (reference sequence). The CDR3 totals 15 residues. The CDR3 DNA reads as TGTGCCAGTAGTATCCGTACAGGGATGGACACTGAAGCTTTCTTT. As protein: CASSIRTGMDTEAFF.

V usage is TRBV12-3 or TRBV12-4 and J usage is TRBJ2-7; the D call may be TRBD1 or TRBD2 (5 bases each). The CDR3 is made up of 12 amino acids. The V end was cut by 5 bases, the J end by 9 bases, with 14 bases between. The CDR3 nucleotides read TGTGCCAGCAGTAGGGACCTCGGAGGGCAGTACTTC. Translation gives CASSRDLGGQYF.

The CDR3 nucleotides are TGTGCCAGCAGCGTAGTGTCGGCGGGCTCCTACAATGAGCAGTTCTTC. It codes for CASSVVSAGSYNEQFF. The chain employs TRBV9 and TRBJ2-1; tentative D call: TRBD2 (5 bases). The CDR3 is 16 amino acids. Germline CDR1 reads SGDLS; CDR2 reads YYNGEE. Trimming removed 0 bases at V and 0 bases at J, with 10 bases between. Full variable domain (missing parts from reference TRBV9 and TRBJ2-1): DSGVTQTPKHLITATGQRVTLRCSPRSGDLSVYWYQQSLDQGLQFLIQYYNGEERAKGNILERFSAQQFPDLHSELNLSSLELGDSALYFCASSVVSAGSYNEQFFGPGTRLTVL.

The chain is built from TRBV4-1 and TRBJ2-7; weak D call: TRBD2 (6 bases). CDR1 MGHRA and CDR2 YSYEKL come from the germline V gene. There are 15 residues in the CDR3. The V end lost 5 bases, the J end lost 2 bases, and 16 bases lay between the germline ends. CDR3 sequence (DNA): TGCGCCAGCAGCGCAGTGGGACTGGCGACCTACGAGCAGTACTTC. Protein sequence: CASSAVGLATYEQYF.

This chain uses TRBV11-2 with TRBJ2-7, with 9 bases identical to TRBD2. The CDR3 totals 15 residues. Germline assignment: CDR1 SGHAT and CDR2 FQNNGV. V lost 3 bases and J lost 8; bases outside the gene matches: 11. CDR3 bases: TGTGCCAGCAGCTTGCGCTGGCGGGAGGGCCTACAGCAGTACTTC. Protein sequence: CASSLRWREGLQQYF.

The chain recombines TRBV6-2 or TRBV6-3 with TRBJ2-7, with D maybe TRBD2 (6 bases). Trimming pared 5 bases from V and 2 bases from J, leaving 13 bases between. Germline V gene sequence: CDR1 MNHEY, CDR2 SVGEGT. The CDR3 has 14 amino acids. CDR3 sequence reads: CASSLSGAPYEQYF. CDR3 coding DNA: TGTGCCAGCAGTCTTAGCGGTGCCCCCTACGAGCAGTACTTC.

This rearrangement joins TRBV5-8 to TRBJ2-7, with D perhaps TRBD1 or TRBD2 (5 bases each). Germline-derived CDR1 and CDR2 are SGHTS and YDEGEE. The V end lost 5 bases, the J end lost 5 bases, and 14 bases lay between the germline ends. The CDR3 spans 13 residues. The chain's CDR3 is CASRPRGADEQYF. The CDR3 DNA is TGTGCCAGCAGACCCCGGGGCGCGGACGAGCAGTACTTC.

Here the CDR3 DNA reads TGTGCCAGCAGTGGGGAGCGGACTAGCGTCCAAGAGACCCAGTACTTC. It yields the protein CASSGERTSVQETQYF. V gene TRBV6-4 combines with J gene TRBJ2-5, with TRBD2 matching over 9 bases. The CDR3 covers 16 residues. The germline CDR1 and CDR2 sequences are MRHNA and SNTAGT. The ends lost 4 bases at V and 1 base at J; junction bases unmatched: 7.

V and J are TRBV3-1 (or the pseudogene TRBV3-2) and TRBJ2-2, with TRBD2 matching over 7 bases. The J segment lost 6 bases and the V segment lost 4 bases, leaving 11 bases of the junction unmatched. Looked up from germline, CDR1 is LGHDT and CDR2 is YNNKEL (reference sequence). The CDR3 extends over 16 amino acids. CDR3 in amino acids: CASSPTGAGRAGELFF. CDR3 DNA: TGTGCCAGCAGCCCGACGGGAGCGGGAAGAGCCGGGGAGCTGTTTTTT.

Only a few counts were recorded for this clone. The chain links TRBV6-2 or TRBV6-3 to TRBJ2-1; the D gene is possibly TRBD1 (5 bases). The CDR3 sequence is 14 residues long. Germline loops: CDR1 MNHEY, CDR2 SVGEGT. V dropped 3 bases and J dropped 0 bases, with 6 bases sitting between them. Here the CDR3 DNA reads TGTGCCAGCAGTTATCAGGGCTCCTACAATGAGCAGTTCTTC. It specifies CASSYQGSYNEQFF.

Worth noting for this clone: The same CDR3 can be traced to other DNA sequences in this sample. The gene calls are TRBV7-2 and TRBJ1-5; 7 nucleotides align to TRBD1. The V segment lost 1 base and the J segment 1 base; nucleotides outside the gene matches: 1. The CDR3 is 15 residues long. Germline assignment: CDR1 SGHTA and CDR2 FQGNSA. DNA for the CDR3: TGTGCCAGCAGCTTAGAGGGGGCAAGCAATCAGCCCCAGCATTTT. Its translation: CASSLEGASNQPQHF. The entire variable domain, with the rest obtained from reference TRBV7-2 and TRBJ1-5, is as follows: GAGVSQSPSNKVTEKGKDVELRCDPISGHTALYWYRQSLGQGLEFLIYFQGNSAPDKSGLPSDRFSAERTGGSVSTLTIQRTQQEDSAVYLCASSLEGASNQPQHFGDGTRLSIL.

The chain joins TRBV19 to TRBJ1-1, with D uncertain. CDR3 length: 14 residues. Per the germline V gene, CDR1 is LNHDA and CDR2 is SQIVND (reference sequence). Trimming removed 1 base at V and 4 bases at J, with 10 bases between. The CDR3 reads CASSIGGSGTEAFF. The CDR3 nucleotides read TGTGCCAGTAGTATAGGAGGGTCGGGCACTGAAGCTTTCTTT.

This sequence joins TRBV10-3 and TRBJ1-4, with unresolved D. With 0 bases removed from V and 3 bases from J, the gap between germline ends came to 8 bases. Germline-derived CDR1 and CDR2 are ENHRY and SYGVKD. The CDR3 runs 15 residues. CDR3 loop: CAISESQVPNEKLFF. CDR3 sequence (DNA): TGTGCCATCAGTGAGTCGCAGGTACCTAATGAAAAACTGTTTTTT.

The J gene is TRBJ2-7, the V gene TRBV5-5; D perhaps matches TRBD2 (5 bases). Trimming removed 3 bases at V and 4 bases at J, with 5 bases between. The CDR3 is made up of 11 amino acids. Germline lookup yields CDR1 SGHKS and CDR2 YYEKEE (reference sequence). CDR3 bases: TGTGCCAGCAGCTCGGGGTACGAGCAGTACTTC. Translated: CASSSGYEQYF.

This chain uses TRBV11-3 with TRBJ2-1; no reliable D call. The germline gives CDR1 SGHNT, CDR2 YENEEA. The CDR3 length is 13 residues. Trimming removed 5 bases from V and 4 bases from J, with 9 bases in between. The CDR3 sequence: CASSPQGYNEQFF. The DNA of the CDR3 is TGTGCCAGCAGCCCCCAAGGGTACAATGAGCAGTTCTTC.

This clone has just one count. The chain links TRBV28 to TRBJ2-7; no definite D call. Germline CDR1 is MDHEN and CDR2 is SYDVKM. Trimming removed 6 bases from V and 0 bases from J, with 6 bases in between. The CDR3 consists of 12 residues. In nucleotides, the CDR3 is TGTGCCAGCAGCGTCAGCTCCTACGAGCAGTACTTC. This translates into CASSVSSYEQYF.

The chain carries TRBV6-4 and TRBJ2-7, with no clear D. V lost 6 bases and J 6 bases, leaving 15 bases between the germline ends. The CDR3 loop spans 13 amino acids. CDR1 is MRHNA and CDR2 is SNTAGT in the germline V gene. CDR3 amino acids: CASSLYWGGEQYF. For the CDR3, the DNA is TGTGCCAGCAGCCTTTACTGGGGTGGCGAGCAGTACTTC.

CDR3 nucleotides: TGTGCCAGCAGCTTAAATATTGGACAGAGCTCCTACGAGCAGTACTTC. Its translation is CASSLNIGQSSYEQYF. The chain has TRBV7-8 and TRBJ2-7, with D perhaps matching TRBD1 (6 bases). V was clipped by 2 bases and J by 0 bases, with 14 bases between them. The CDR3 extends over 16 amino acids. Germline CDR1 is SGHVS and CDR2 is FQNEAQ.

The rearrangement links TRBV28 to TRBJ1-4; no firm D call. V was clipped by 6 bases and J by 4 bases, with 12 bases between them. The CDR3 totals 14 residues. Germline V CDR1 and CDR2: MDHEN, SYDVKM. The DNA for the CDR3 is TGTGCCAGCAGAAGATACGGGATTAATGAAAAACTGTTTTTT. Its translation is CASRRYGINEKLFF.

This chain joins TRBV27 and TRBJ2-7; TRBD1 matches at 9 bases. J was trimmed by 2 bases and V by 4 bases; bases with no gene match: 3. The germline V gene has CDR1 MNHEY and CDR2 SMNVEV (reference sequence). The CDR3 has 14 amino acids. The CDR3: CASSYTGGPYEQYF. CDR3 sequence (DNA): TGTGCCAGCAGTTACACAGGGGGCCCCTACGAGCAGTACTTC.

J is TRBJ2-7 and V is TRBV12-5; perhaps D is TRBD1 or TRBD2 (5 bases each). The CDR3 loop spans 13 amino acids. The V gene's germline CDR1 is LGHNT and CDR2 FRNRAP. V lost 6 bases, J lost 3 bases, and 12 bases lay in between. CDR3 bases: TGTGCTAGTGGCCCGGGACCAATCTACGAGCAGTACTTC. Its protein is CASGPGPIYEQYF.

The chain is built from TRBV10-3 and TRBJ2-1; D perhaps matches TRBD2 (6 bases). V was pared by 8 bases and J by 0 bases, with 8 bases between. CDR1 is ENHRY, CDR2 SYGVKD, per germline. The CDR3 extends over 13 amino acids. Here the CDR3 reads CAILASSYNEQFF. The CDR3 coding sequence is TGTGCCATCCTAGCGAGCTCCTACAATGAGCAGTTCTTC.